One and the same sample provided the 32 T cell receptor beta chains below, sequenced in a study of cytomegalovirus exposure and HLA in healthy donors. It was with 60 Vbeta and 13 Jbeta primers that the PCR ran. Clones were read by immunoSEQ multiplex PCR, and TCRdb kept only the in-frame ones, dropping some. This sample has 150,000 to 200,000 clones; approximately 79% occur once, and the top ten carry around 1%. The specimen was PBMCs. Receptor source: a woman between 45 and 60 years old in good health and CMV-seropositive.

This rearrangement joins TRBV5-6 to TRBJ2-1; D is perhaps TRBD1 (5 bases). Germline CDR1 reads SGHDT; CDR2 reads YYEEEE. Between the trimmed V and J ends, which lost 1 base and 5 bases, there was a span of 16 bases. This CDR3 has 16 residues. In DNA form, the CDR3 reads TGTGCCAGCAGCTTGTGGGGCGAAGGTAGGGACAATGAGCAGTTCTTC. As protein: CASSLWGEGRDNEQFF.

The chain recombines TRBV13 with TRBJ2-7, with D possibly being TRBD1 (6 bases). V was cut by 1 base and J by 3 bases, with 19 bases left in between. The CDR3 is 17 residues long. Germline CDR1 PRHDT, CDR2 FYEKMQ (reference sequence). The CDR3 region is CASSLVGEDREFYEQYF. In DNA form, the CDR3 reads TGTGCCAGCAGCTTAGTCGGAGAGGACAGAGAATTCTACGAGCAGTACTTC.

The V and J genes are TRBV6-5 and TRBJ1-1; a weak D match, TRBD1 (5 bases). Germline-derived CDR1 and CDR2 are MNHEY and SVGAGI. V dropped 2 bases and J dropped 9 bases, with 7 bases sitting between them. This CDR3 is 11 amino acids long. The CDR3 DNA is TGTGCCAGCAGTTACCAGGGCAAAGCTTTCTTT. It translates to CASSYQGKAFF.

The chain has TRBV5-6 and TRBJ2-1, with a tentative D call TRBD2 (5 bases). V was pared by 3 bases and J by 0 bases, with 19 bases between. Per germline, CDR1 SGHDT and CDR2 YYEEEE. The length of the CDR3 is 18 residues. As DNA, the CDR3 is TGTGCCAGCAGCTCCCCTTTTAAGGACCGGGGCTCCTACAATGAGCAGTTCTTC. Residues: CASSSPFKDRGSYNEQFF.

The CDR3 protein is CASSQSKLAGVDEQFF. DNA for the CDR3: TGCGCCAGCAGTCAATCGAAATTAGCGGGGGTTGATGAGCAGTTCTTC. This chain joins TRBV23-1 and TRBJ2-1, with 9 positions matching TRBD2. TRBV23-1 is classed as an ORF, of uncertain function. The CDR3 is 16 residues long. Trimming at V came to 0 bases and at J to 8 bases, leaving 8 bases not matched to a gene.

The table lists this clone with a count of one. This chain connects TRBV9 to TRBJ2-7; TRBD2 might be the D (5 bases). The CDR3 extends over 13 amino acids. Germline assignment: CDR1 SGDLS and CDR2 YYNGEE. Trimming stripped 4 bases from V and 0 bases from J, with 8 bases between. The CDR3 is CASSTRSSYEQYF. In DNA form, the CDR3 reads TGTGCCAGCAGCACTAGGAGCTCCTACGAGCAGTACTTC.

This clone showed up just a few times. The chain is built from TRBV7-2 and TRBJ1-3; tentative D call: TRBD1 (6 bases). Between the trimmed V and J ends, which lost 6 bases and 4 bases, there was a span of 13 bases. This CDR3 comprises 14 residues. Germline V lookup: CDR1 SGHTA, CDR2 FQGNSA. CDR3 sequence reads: CASSRAGDGNTIYF. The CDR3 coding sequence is TGTGCCAGCAGTAGAGCAGGGGACGGAAACACCATATATTTT.

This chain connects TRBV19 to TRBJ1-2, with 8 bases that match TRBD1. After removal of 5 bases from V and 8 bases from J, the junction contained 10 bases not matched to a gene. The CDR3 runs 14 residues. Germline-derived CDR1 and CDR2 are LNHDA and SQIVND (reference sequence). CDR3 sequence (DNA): TGTGCCAGTAGTCCTCGGGACAGGCCTTGGGGCTACACCTTC. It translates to CASSPRDRPWGYTF.

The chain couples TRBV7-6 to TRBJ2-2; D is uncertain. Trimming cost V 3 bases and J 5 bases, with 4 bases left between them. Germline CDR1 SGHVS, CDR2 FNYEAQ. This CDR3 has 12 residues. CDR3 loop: CASSFGTGELFF. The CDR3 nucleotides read TGTGCCAGCAGCTTCGGGACCGGGGAGCTGTTTTTT.

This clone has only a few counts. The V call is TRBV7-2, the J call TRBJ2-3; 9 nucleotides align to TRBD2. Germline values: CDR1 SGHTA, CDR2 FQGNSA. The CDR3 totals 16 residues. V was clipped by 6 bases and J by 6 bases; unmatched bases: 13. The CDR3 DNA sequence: TGTGCCAGCAGTGCCTCGGGTGCGGGAGGGCGTGATACGCAGTATTTT. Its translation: CASSASGAGGRDTQYF.

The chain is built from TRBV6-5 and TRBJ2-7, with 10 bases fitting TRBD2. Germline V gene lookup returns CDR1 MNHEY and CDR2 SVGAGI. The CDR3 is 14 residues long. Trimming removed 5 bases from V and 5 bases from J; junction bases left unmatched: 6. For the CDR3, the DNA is TGTGCCAGCAGTACCCCGGGACTAGCGAACGAGCAGTACTTC. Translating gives CASSTPGLANEQYF.

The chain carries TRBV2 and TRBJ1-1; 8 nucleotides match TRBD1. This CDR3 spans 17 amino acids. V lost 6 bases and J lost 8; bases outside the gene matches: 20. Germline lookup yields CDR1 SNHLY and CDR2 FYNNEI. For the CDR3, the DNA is TGTGCCAGCAGAGTAACGGATCACCGGACAGGGTTCGGGGAAGCTTTCTTT. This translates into CASRVTDHRTGFGEAFF.

The DNA of the CDR3 is TGTGCCAGCAGTAAAGAGGGACTACCGCAAGAGACCCAGTACTTC. Translation gives CASSKEGLPQETQYF. The V and J genes are TRBV2 and TRBJ2-5; 7 bases map to TRBD2. The ends lost 5 bases at V and 2 bases at J; junction bases unmatched: 8. CDR1 is SNHLY, CDR2 FYNNEI, per germline. The CDR3 covers 15 residues.

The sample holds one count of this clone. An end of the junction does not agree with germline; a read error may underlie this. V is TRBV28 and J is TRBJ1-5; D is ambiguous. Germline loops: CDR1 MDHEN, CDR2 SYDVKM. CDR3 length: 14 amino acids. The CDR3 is CASSPLREVQSQHF. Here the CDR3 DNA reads TGTGCCAGCAGTCCCCTGAGGGAGGTTCAGTCCCAGCATTTT.

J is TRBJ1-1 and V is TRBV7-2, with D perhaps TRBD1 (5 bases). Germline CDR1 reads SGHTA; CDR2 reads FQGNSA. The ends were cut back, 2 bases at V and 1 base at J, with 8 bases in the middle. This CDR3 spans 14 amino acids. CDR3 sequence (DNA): TGTGCCAGCAGCTTATTTCAGGGGAACACTGAAGCTTTCTTT. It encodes CASSLFQGNTEAFF.

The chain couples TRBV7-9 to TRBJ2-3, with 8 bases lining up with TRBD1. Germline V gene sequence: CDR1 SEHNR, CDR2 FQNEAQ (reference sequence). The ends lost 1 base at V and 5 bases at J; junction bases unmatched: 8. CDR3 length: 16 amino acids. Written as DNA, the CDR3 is TGTGCCAGCAGCTTAGGGGCAGGGGGCGAGGGAGATACGCAGTATTTT. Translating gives CASSLGAGGEGDTQYF.

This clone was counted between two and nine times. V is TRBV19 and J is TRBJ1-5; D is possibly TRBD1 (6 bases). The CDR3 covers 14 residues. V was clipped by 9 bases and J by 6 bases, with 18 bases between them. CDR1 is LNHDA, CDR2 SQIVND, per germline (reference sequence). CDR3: CASIKGGAGQPQHF. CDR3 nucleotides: TGTGCCAGCATCAAGGGGGGGGCGGGTCAGCCCCAGCATTTT. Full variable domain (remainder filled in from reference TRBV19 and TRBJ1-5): DGGITQSPKYLFRKEGQNVTLSCEQNLNHDAMYWYRQDPGQGLRLIYYSQIVNDFQKGDIAEGYSVSREKKESFPLTVTSAQKNPTAFYLCASIKGGAGQPQHFGDGTRLSIL.

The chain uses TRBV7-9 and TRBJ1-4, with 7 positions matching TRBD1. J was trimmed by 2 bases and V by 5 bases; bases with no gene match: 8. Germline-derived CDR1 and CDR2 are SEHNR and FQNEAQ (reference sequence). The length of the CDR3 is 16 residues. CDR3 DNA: TGTGCCAGCAGCCCCAGTCAGGGGGTGACTAATGAAAAACTGTTTTTT. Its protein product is CASSPSQGVTNEKLFF.

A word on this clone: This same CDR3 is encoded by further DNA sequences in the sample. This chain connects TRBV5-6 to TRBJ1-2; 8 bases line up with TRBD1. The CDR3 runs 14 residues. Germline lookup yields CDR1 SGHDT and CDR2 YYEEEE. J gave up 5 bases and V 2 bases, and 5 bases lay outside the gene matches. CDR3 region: CASSFGDRGYGYTF. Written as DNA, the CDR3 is TGTGCCAGCAGCTTTGGCGACAGGGGTTATGGCTACACCTTC.

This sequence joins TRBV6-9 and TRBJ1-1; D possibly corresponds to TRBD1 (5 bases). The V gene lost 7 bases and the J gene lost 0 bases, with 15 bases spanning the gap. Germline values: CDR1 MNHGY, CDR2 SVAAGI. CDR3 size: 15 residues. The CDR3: CASTPRAVMNTEAFF. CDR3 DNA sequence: TGTGCCAGCACCCCCAGGGCAGTTATGAACACTGAAGCTTTCTTT.

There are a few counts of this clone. In nucleotides, the CDR3 is TGTGCCAGCAGCTTTCTCACGGGGGGGCAGTACTTC. Translated: CASSFLTGGQYF. The chain has TRBV11-2 and TRBJ2-7, with 7 nucleotides matching TRBD2. Trimming removed 3 bases from V and 9 bases from J; junction bases left unmatched: 5. The CDR3 runs to 12 residues. The germline gives CDR1 SGHAT, CDR2 FQNNGV.

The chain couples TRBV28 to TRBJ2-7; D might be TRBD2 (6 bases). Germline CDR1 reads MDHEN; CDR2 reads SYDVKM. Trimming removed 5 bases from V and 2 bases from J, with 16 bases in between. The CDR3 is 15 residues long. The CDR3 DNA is TGTGCCAGCAGTGGGGAGGCCGATATTGCCTACGAGCAGTACTTC. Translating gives CASSGEADIAYEQYF. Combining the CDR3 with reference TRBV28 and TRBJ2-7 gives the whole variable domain DVKVTQSSRYLVKRTGEKVFLECVQDMDHENMFWYRQDPGLGLRLIYFSYDVKMKEKGDIPEGYSVSREKKERFSLILESASTNQTSMYLCASSGEADIAYEQYFGPGTRLTVT.

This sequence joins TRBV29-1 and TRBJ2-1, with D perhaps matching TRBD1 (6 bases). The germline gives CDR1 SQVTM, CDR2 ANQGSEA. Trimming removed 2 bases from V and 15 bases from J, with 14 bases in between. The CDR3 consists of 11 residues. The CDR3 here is CSVENRDIRFF. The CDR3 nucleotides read TGCAGCGTTGAAAACCGGGACATTCGGTTCTTC.

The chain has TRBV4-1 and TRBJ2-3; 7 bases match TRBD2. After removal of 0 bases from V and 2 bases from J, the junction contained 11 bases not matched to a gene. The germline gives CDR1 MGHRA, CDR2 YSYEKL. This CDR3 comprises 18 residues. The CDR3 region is CASSQDRSRGSITDTQYF. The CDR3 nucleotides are TGCGCCAGCAGCCAAGATCGATCGCGGGGGTCGATCACAGATACGCAGTATTTT.

Here the CDR3 DNA reads TGTGCCAGCAGCCCACGACAGGGGTATGGCTACACCTTC. Residues: CASSPRQGYGYTF. The chain joins TRBV2 to TRBJ1-2, with 8 positions matching TRBD1. The CDR3 is made up of 13 amino acids. V shed 6 bases, J shed 5 bases, and the junction held 5 bases outside the gene matches. CDR1 is SNHLY, CDR2 FYNNEI, per germline.

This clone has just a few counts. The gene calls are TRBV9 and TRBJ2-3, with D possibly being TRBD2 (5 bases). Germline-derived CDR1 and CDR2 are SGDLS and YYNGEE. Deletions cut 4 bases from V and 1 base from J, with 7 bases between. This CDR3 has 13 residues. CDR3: CASSLSGTDTQYF. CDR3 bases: TGTGCCAGCAGCCTTAGCGGCACAGATACGCAGTATTTT.

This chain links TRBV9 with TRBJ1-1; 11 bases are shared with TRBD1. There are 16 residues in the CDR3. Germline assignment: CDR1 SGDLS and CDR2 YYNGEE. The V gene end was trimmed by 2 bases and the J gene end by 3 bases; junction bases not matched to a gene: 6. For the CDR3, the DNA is TGTGCCAGCAGCGTGCGCAGGACAGGGGGCCACACTGAAGCTTTCTTT. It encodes CASSVRRTGGHTEAFF.

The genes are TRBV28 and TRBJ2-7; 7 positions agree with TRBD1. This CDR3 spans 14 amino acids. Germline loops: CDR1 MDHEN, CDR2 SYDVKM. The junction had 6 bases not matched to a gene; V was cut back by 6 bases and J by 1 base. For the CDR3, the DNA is TGTGCCAGCAGCCCCGACAGGGTATCCTACGAGCAGTACTTC. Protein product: CASSPDRVSYEQYF.

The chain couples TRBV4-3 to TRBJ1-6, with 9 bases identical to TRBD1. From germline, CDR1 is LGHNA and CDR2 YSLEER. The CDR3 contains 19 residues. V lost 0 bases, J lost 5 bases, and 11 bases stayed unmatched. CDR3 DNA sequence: TGCGCCAGCAGCCAAGACCCCGCGATAGGGACAGGGAATAATTCACCCCTCCACTTT. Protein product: CASSQDPAIGTGNNSPLHF.

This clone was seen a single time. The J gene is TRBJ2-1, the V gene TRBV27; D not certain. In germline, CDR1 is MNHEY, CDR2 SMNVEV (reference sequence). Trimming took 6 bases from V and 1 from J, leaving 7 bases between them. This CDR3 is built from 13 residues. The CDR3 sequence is CASSPQSYNEQFF. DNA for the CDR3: TGTGCCAGCAGCCCACAGTCCTACAATGAGCAGTTCTTC.

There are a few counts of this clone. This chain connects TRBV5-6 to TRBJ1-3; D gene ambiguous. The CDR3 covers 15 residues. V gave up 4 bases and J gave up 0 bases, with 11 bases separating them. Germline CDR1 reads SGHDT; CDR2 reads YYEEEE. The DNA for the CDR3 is TGTGCCAGCAGCCCCGGGTTGGTCTCTGGAAACACCATATATTTT. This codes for CASSPGLVSGNTIYF. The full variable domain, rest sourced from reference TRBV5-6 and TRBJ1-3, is DAGVTQSPTHLIKTRGQQVTLRCSPKSGHDTVSWYQQALGQGPQFIFQYYEEEERQRGNFPDRFSGHQFPNYSSELNVNALLLGDSALYLCASSPGLVSGNTIYFGEGSWLTVV.

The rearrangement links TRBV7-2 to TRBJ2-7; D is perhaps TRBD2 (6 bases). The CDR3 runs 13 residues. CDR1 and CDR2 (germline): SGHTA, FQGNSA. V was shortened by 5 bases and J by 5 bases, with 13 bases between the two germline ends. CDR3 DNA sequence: TGTGCCAGCAGCCCAGGTGGAGGGAACGAGCAGTACTTC. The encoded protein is CASSPGGGNEQYF.